The rows below give T cell receptor beta chains drawn from one sample of a study of cytomegalovirus exposure and HLA in healthy donors. The assay was immunoSEQ multiplex PCR, and TCRdb's table has in-frame clones only and misses some. The sample shows fewer than 350,000 clones, approximately 90% of them seen only once. Sequencing was done on a sample of PBMCs. These receptors came from a woman under 30 in good health and CMV-seronegative. Each CDR3 is given with its conserved first and last residue. Fields, in order: J gene, D gene, clone size, V gene, CDR3 DNA, CDR3 protein. A D gene is named only where the DNA matches it firmly. Clone sizes are given selectively: once, few, many, or a class where the clone is expanded.

J: TRBJ2-5; D: NA; size: NA; V: TRBV12-5; DNA: TGTGCTAGTGGTTCCGGGAGCCCCGGGGAGACCCAGTACTTC; CDR3: CASGSGSPGETQYF
J: TRBJ1-6; D: TRBD1; size: NA; V: TRBV25-1; DNA: TGTGCCAGCAGCCCCTGGACAGGGGCGGGAAATTCCCCCCTCCACTTT; CDR3: CASSPWTGAGNSPLHF
J: TRBJ2-7; D: TRBD1; size: NA; V: TRBV9; DNA: TGTGCCAGCAGCGTTAAGGGGGCGTCGGGCGAGCAGTACTTC; CDR3: CASSVKGASGEQYF
J: TRBJ1-1; D: NA; size: NA; V: TRBV6-1; DNA: TGTGCCAGCAGTAATCAGGGGTACACTGAAGCTTTCTTT; CDR3: CASSNQGYTEAFF
J: TRBJ1-4; D: TRBD1; size: NA; V: TRBV18; DNA: TGTGCCAGCTCAAACGGACAGGGTCGAGAGGAAAAACTGTTTTTT; CDR3: CASSNGQGREEKLFF
J: TRBJ1-4; D: NA; size: NA; V: TRBV2; DNA: TGTGCCAGCTCTAGGGGGTTGGCTAATGAAAAACTGTTTTTT; CDR3: CASSRGLANEKLFF
J: TRBJ1-5; D: NA; size: NA; V: TRBV18; DNA: TGTGCCAGCTCACCACCACTTCCGGACAAAATAATACAGCCCCAGCATTTT; CDR3: CASSPPLPDKIIQPQHF
J: TRBJ2-7; D: TRBD1; size: NA; V: TRBV6-5; DNA: TGTGCCAGCAGTTACTACAGGGGCGAGCAGTACTTC; CDR3: CASSYYRGEQYF
J: TRBJ2-6; D: NA; size: NA; V: TRBV7-6; DNA: TGTGCCAGCAGCTTAGTCCCAGGGGACACTGGGGCCAACGTCCTGACTTTC; CDR3: CASSLVPGDTGANVLTF
J: TRBJ1-4; D: TRBD1; size: once; V: TRBV27; DNA: TGTGCCAGCAGTTTGGGGACAGGCCTTGAAAAACTGTTTTTT; CDR3: CASSLGTGLEKLFF
J: TRBJ1-6; D: NA; size: NA; V: TRBV2; DNA: TGTGCCAGCAGTGTAACGATGCAGGGTCTAAATTCCCCCCTCCACTTT; CDR3: CASSVTMQGLNSPLHF
J: TRBJ1-3; D: TRBD1; size: NA; V: TRBV2; DNA: TGTGCCAGCATGACAGGGAGCTCTGGAAACACCATATATTTT; CDR3: CASMTGSSGNTIYF
J: TRBJ1-5; D: NA; size: NA; V: TRBV9; DNA: TGTGCCAGCAGCGCCCAGGGGACAATCAATCAGCCCCAGCATTTT; CDR3: CASSAQGTINQPQHF
J: TRBJ1-3; D: NA; size: once; V: TRBV19; DNA: TGTGCCAGCTGGGGAGGGGCACTCTCTGGAAACACCATATATTTT; CDR3: CASWGGALSGNTIYF
J: TRBJ1-6; D: NA; size: NA; V: TRBV5-1; DNA: TGCGCCAGCAGCGTAGACAGTAGGAATTCACCCCTCCACTTT; CDR3: CASSVDSRNSPLHF
J: TRBJ1-5; D: NA; size: few; V: TRBV2; DNA: TGTGCCAGCAGTGATCTGCAGGGCCACAATCAGCCCCAGCATTTT; CDR3: CASSDLQGHNQPQHF
J: TRBJ2-3; D: NA; size: NA; V: TRBV13; DNA: TGTGCCAGCAGCTCCCGATCGGTCGCAGATACGCAGTATTTT; CDR3: CASSSRSVADTQYF
J: TRBJ1-2; D: TRBD1; size: NA; V: TRBV9; DNA: TGTGCCAGCAGCGTTGATGTGACAGGGGGAGCTAACTATGGCTACACCTTC; CDR3: CASSVDVTGGANYGYTF
J: TRBJ1-5; D: TRBD1; size: NA; V: TRBV6-1; DNA: TGTGCCAGCAGTGGGACAGGGGGTGGTCAGCCCCAGCATTTT; CDR3: CASSGTGGGQPQHF
J: TRBJ1-3; D: NA; size: few; V: TRBV5-4; DNA: TGTGCCAGCAGCTTTGGGGAGAACCGCGGAAACACCATATATTTT; CDR3: CASSFGENRGNTIYF
J: TRBJ1-2; D: TRBD1; size: NA; V: TRBV2; DNA: TGTGCCAGCAGGCGGGACAGAGGGTGGTATGGCTACACCTTC; CDR3: CASRRDRGWYGYTF
J: TRBJ1-4; D: NA; size: NA; V: TRBV7-9; DNA: TGTGCCAGCACCAACGATATGGGAGGGACAAGGACTAATGAAAAACTGTTTTTT; CDR3: CASTNDMGGTRTNEKLFF
J: TRBJ2-2; D: NA; size: NA; V: TRBV6-5; DNA: TGTGCCAGCCGGGCCGGATGGGAGACCGGGGAGCTGTTTTTT; CDR3: CASRAGWETGELFF
J: TRBJ1-2; D: NA; size: NA; V: TRBV7-9; DNA: TGTGCCAGCAGCCTTCTTCGGACAGACCATGGCTACACCTTC; CDR3: CASSLLRTDHGYTF
J: TRBJ2-3; D: TRBD1; size: NA; V: TRBV6-1; DNA: TGTGCCAGCAGTGTCCGGGACAGGGTTGCAGATACGCAGTATTTT; CDR3: CASSVRDRVADTQYF
J: TRBJ2-2; D: TRBD1; size: few; V: TRBV6-5; DNA: TGTGCCAGCAGGGGACAGGGGGCATGGGCCGGGGAGCTGTTTTTT; CDR3: CASRGQGAWAGELFF
J: TRBJ1-5; D: TRBD1; size: NA; V: TRBV19; DNA: TGTGCCAGTAGCCTAGGGACAGGTTGGAATCAGCCCCAGCATTTT; CDR3: CASSLGTGWNQPQHF
J: TRBJ2-5; D: NA; size: NA; V: TRBV5-4; DNA: TGTGCCAGCAGCTTAGATGCGGGTCAAGAGACCCAGTACTTC; CDR3: CASSLDAGQETQYF
J: TRBJ2-4; D: NA; size: NA; V: TRBV6-6; DNA: TGTGCCAGCAGTTTTCTATCCGGGGCCAAAAACATTCAGTACTTC; CDR3: CASSFLSGAKNIQYF
J: TRBJ2-4; D: TRBD1; size: NA; V: TRBV5-1; DNA: TGCGCCAGCAGCTGGCGGGGCCAGGGGGCGGCCAAAAACATTCAGTACTTC; CDR3: CASSWRGQGAAKNIQYF
J: TRBJ1-1; D: NA; size: NA; V: TRBV15; DNA: TGTGCCACCAGCAGAGATCACGGGGGAACTGAAGCTTTCTTT; CDR3: CATSRDHGGTEAFF
J: TRBJ1-2; D: NA; size: once; V: TRBV2; DNA: TGTGCCAGCAGTTACAGGGTATTCCATGGCTACACCTTC; CDR3: CASSYRVFHGYTF
J: TRBJ2-1; D: TRBD2; size: NA; V: TRBV7-9; DNA: TGTGCCAGCAGCCCACTTAGCGGGGCCGGTTACAATGAGCAGTTCTTC; CDR3: CASSPLSGAGYNEQFF
J: TRBJ1-5; D: NA; size: NA; V: TRBV10-2; DNA: TGCGCCAGCAGTGGACAGAACAATCAGCCCCAGCATTTT; CDR3: CASSGQNNQPQHF
J: TRBJ1-1; D: NA; size: NA; V: TRBV6-5; DNA: TGTGCCAGCAGTTACGACCAGTCCAGGGCTTTCTTT; CDR3: CASSYDQSRAFF
J: TRBJ1-2; D: NA; size: NA; V: TRBV5-1; DNA: TGCGCCAGCAGCTTTGGGCAGTCTGCTGGCTACACCTTC; CDR3: CASSFGQSAGYTF
J: TRBJ2-3; D: NA; size: NA; V: TRBV7-2; DNA: TGTGCCAGCAGCTCGCCGATGACTAGTTCCAGGTCCGGAGATACGCAGTATTTT; CDR3: CASSSPMTSSRSGDTQYF
J: TRBJ2-1; D: TRBD2; size: NA; V: TRBV11-2; DNA: TGTGCCAGCAGCTTAAGTAGTCAGACTAGCGTTTTTTCTGAGCAGTTCTTC; CDR3: CASSLSSQTSVFSEQFF
J: TRBJ2-1; D: TRBD2; size: NA; V: TRBV6-1; DNA: TGTGCCAGCAGTGTAGCGGGGGGGCCGTGGAATGAGCAGTTCTTC; CDR3: CASSVAGGPWNEQFF
J: TRBJ2-5; D: TRBD2; size: NA; V: TRBV5-4; DNA: TGTGCCAGCAGTCCCGGGACTAGCCAAGAGACCCAGTACTTC; CDR3: CASSPGTSQETQYF
J: TRBJ2-3; D: TRBD1; size: NA; V: TRBV14; DNA: TGTGCCAGCAGCCGAAGACAGGGGAGCACAGATACGCAGTATTTT; CDR3: CASSRRQGSTDTQYF
J: TRBJ1-3; D: NA; size: NA; V: TRBV5-1; DNA: TGCGCCAGCAGCTTGGACTGGACAGACCGTGGAAACACCATATATTTT; CDR3: CASSLDWTDRGNTIYF
J: TRBJ1-1; D: TRBD1; size: NA; V: TRBV5-1; DNA: TGCGCCAGCAGCTGGGGGACAGGGGGGAACACTGAAGCTTTCTTT; CDR3: CASSWGTGGNTEAFF
J: TRBJ2-1; D: TRBD2; size: NA; V: TRBV6-4; DNA: TGTGCCAGCAGTTTGGGCGGGGGGTCCTACAATGAGCAGTTCTTC; CDR3: CASSLGGGSYNEQFF
J: TRBJ1-4; D: NA; size: once; V: TRBV5-1; DNA: TGCGCCAGCAGCGGCGGACAGATCACTAATGAAAAACTGTTTTTT; CDR3: CASSGGQITNEKLFF
J: TRBJ1-2; D: NA; size: NA; V: TRBV9; DNA: TGTGCCAGCAGCGTAGATGTACTGCGACCGGGAGGAGGCTACACCTTC; CDR3: CASSVDVLRPGGGYTF
J: TRBJ2-5; D: TRBD1; size: NA; V: TRBV10-3; DNA: TGTGCCATCAGAGGACAGGGAGAGACCCAGTACTTC; CDR3: CAIRGQGETQYF
J: TRBJ1-1; D: NA; size: NA; V: TRBV13; DNA: TGTGCCAGCAGCCCTTGGGGGGATACGAACACTGAAGCTTTCTTT; CDR3: CASSPWGDTNTEAFF
J: TRBJ2-2; D: TRBD1; size: once; V: TRBV5-1; DNA: TGCGCCAGCAGCTTAGCAGGGGGCGCGGTGGCCGGGGAGCTGTTTTTT; CDR3: CASSLAGGAVAGELFF
J: TRBJ2-5; D: TRBD1; size: once; V: TRBV5-1; DNA: TGCGCCAGCAGCTTGGTGCCGGGACAGGGTGGGGAGACCCAGTACTTC; CDR3: CASSLVPGQGGETQYF
J: TRBJ2-7; D: TRBD2; size: NA; V: TRBV9; DNA: TGTGCCAGCAGCCCAACTAGCGGGGACTACGAGCAGTACTTC; CDR3: CASSPTSGDYEQYF
J: TRBJ1-1; D: NA; size: once; V: TRBV9; DNA: TGTGCCAGCAGCGTTAATACAGGGATCGAAGGGACTGAAGCTTTCTTT; CDR3: CASSVNTGIEGTEAFF
J: TRBJ1-1; D: TRBD1; size: NA; V: TRBV7-6; DNA: TGTGCCAGCACCCAAACGACAGGGGGCGGTACTGAAGCTTTCTTT; CDR3: CASTQTTGGGTEAFF
J: TRBJ2-2; D: TRBD2; size: once; V: TRBV18; DNA: TGTGCCAGCTCACCGGGACTAGCGATCACCGGGGAGCTGTTTTTT; CDR3: CASSPGLAITGELFF
J: TRBJ2-7; D: TRBD2; size: once; V: TRBV19; DNA: TGTGCCAGTAGTAAATTGGCGGGGGGCGCTTACGAGCAGTACTTC; CDR3: CASSKLAGGAYEQYF
J: TRBJ2-7; D: NA; size: NA; V: TRBV28; DNA: TGTGCCAGCATGAGCTCCTACGAGCAGTACTTC; CDR3: CASMSSYEQYF
J: TRBJ1-3; D: NA; size: NA; V: TRBV2; DNA: TGTGCCAGCAGTAGCGGGGCCGGAAGCACCATATATTTT; CDR3: CASSSGAGSTIYF
J: TRBJ2-5; D: TRBD2; size: NA; V: TRBV4-1; DNA: TGCGCCAGCAGCCAAGGACTAGCGGGCCACGAGACCCAGTACTTC; CDR3: CASSQGLAGHETQYF
J: TRBJ1-4; D: TRBD1; size: NA; V: TRBV2; DNA: TGTGCCAGCAGTGAGCCGGGACAGGGGTTCAATGAAAAACTGTTTTTT; CDR3: CASSEPGQGFNEKLFF